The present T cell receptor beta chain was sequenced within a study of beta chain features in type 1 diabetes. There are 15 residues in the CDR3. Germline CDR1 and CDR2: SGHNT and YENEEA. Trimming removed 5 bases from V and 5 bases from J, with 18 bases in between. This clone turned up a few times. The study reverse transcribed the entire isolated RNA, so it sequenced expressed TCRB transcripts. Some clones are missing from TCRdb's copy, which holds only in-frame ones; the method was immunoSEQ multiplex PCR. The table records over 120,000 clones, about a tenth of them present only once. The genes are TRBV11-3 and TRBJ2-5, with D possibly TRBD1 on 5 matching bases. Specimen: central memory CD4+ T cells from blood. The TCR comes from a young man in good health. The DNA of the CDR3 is TGTGCCAGCAGCCGTCAAGGACAACTCGGTGAGACCCAGTACTTC. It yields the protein CASSRQGQLGETQYF.